This T cell receptor beta chain is drawn from a study of glioma-infiltrating T cells after dendritic cell vaccination. Study-wide context: Monocyte-derived dendritic cells, cultured about 7 days with IL-4 and GM-CSF, were pulsed with autologous tumor lysate.

As for this clone: As yet, its antigen is unknown.

Germline CDR1 GTSNPN, CDR2 SVGIG (reference sequence). This CDR3 region has 15 residues. V was clipped by 0 bases and J by 2 bases, with 14 bases between them. Method: immunoSEQ multiplex PCR; TCRdb's copy keeps in-frame clones and lacks some. Here the sample spans tens of thousands of clones, around 87% being singletons. Study results and limitations: Patients with more pretreatment TILs had longer time to progression and survival.

Time point given: after dendritic cell vaccination, including at tumor progression/relapse. Sequences were derived from blood, sampled after dendritic cell vaccination. The V call is TRBV30, the J call TRBJ2-7; a possible D gene is TRBD1 (5 bases). This clonotype originated in a human donor with glioblastoma. As DNA, the CDR3 is TGTGCCTGGAGTGTAGGTACAGGAATCCCCTACGAGCAGTACTTC. As protein: CAWSVGTGIPYEQYF.